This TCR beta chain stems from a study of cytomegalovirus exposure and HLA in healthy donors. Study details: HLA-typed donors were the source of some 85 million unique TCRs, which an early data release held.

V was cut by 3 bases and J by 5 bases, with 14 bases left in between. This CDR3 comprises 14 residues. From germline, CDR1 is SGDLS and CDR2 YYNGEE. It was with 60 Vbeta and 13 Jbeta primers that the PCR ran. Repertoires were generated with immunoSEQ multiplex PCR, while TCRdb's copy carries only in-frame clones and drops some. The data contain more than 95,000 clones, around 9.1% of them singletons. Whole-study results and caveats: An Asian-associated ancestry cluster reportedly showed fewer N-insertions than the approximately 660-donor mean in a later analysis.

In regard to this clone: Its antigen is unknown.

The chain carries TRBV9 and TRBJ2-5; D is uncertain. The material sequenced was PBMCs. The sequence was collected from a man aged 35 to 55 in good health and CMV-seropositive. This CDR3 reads CASSANNDGETQYF. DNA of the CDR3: TGTGCCAGCAGCGCGAATAACGACGGGGAGACCCAGTACTTC. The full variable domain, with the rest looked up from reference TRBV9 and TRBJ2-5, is DSGVTQTPKHLITATGQRVTLRCSPRSGDLSVYWYQQSLDQGLQFLIQYYNGEERAKGNILERFSAQQFPDLHSELNLSSLELGDSALYFCASSANNDGETQYFGPGTRLLVL.